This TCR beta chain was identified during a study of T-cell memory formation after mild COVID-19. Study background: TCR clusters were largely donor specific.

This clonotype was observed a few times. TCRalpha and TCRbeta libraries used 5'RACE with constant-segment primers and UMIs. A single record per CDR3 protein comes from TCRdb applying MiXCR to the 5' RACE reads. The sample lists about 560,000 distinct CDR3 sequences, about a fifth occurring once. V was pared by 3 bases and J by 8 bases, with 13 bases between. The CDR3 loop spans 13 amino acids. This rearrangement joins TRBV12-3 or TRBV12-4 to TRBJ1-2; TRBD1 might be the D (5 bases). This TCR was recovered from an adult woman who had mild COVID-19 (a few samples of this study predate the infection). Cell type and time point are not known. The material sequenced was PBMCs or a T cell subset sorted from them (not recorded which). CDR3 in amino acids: CASSLTALQGYTF. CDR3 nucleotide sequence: TGTGCCAGCAGTTTGACAGCCTTACAAGGCTACACCTTC.